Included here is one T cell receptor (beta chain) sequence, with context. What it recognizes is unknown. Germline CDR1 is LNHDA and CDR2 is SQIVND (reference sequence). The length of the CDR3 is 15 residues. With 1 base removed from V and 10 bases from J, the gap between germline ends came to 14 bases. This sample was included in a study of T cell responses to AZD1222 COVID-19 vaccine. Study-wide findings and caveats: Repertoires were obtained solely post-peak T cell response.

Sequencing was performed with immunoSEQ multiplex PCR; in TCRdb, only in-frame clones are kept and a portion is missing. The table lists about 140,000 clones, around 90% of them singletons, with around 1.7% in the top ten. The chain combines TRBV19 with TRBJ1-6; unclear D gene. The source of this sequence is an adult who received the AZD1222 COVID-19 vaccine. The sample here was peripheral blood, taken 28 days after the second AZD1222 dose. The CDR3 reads CASSIGLTLRSPLHF. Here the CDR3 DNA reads TGTGCCAGTAGTATAGGGCTCACATTGAGATCACCCCTCCACTTT.